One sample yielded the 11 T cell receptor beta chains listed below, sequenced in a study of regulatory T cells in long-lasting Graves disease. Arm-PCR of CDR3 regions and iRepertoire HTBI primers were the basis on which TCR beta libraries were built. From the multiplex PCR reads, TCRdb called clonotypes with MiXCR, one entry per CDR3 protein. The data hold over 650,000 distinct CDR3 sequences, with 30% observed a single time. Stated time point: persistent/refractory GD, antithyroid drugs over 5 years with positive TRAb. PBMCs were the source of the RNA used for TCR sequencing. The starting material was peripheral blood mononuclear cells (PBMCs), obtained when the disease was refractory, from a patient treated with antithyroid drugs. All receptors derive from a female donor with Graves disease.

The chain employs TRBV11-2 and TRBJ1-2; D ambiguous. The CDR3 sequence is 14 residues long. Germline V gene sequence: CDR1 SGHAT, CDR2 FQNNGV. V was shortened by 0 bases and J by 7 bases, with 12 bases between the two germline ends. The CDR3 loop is CASSLDLGNSGYTF. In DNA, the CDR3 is TGTGCCAGCAGCTTAGATTTGGGGAATAGTGGCTACACCTTC.

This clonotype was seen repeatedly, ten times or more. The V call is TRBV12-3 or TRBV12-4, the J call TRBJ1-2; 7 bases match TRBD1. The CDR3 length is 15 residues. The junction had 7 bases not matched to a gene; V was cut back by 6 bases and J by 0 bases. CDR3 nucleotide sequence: TGTGCCAGCAGCTTGGGGACAGCTTCTAACTATGGCTACACCTTC. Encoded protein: CASSLGTASNYGYTF.

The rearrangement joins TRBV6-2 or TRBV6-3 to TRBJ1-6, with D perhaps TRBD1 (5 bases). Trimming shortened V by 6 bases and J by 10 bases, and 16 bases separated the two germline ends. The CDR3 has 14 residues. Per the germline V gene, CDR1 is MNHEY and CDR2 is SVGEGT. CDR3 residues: CASSETSGRSPLHF. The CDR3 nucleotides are TGTGCCAGCAGCGAAACCTCAGGGAGATCACCCCTCCACTTT.

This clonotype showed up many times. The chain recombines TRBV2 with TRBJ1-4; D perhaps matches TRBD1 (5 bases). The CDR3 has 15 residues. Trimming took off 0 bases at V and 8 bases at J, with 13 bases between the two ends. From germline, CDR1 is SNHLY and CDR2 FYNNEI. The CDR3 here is CASSEALQAGEKLFF. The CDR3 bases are TGTGCCAGCAGTGAAGCGCTCCAGGCAGGGGAAAAACTGTTTTTT.

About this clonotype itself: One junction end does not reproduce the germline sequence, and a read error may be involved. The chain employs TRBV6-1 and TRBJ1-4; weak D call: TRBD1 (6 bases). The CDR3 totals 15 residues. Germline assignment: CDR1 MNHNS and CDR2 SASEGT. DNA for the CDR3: TGTGCCATCAGTGAGGGGGGGGGGACTAATGAAAAACCGTTTTTT. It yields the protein CAISEGGGTNEKPFF.

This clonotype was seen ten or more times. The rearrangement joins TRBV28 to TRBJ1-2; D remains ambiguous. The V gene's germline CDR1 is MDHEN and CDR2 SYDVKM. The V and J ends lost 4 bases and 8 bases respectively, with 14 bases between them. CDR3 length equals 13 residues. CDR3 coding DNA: TGTGCCAGCAGTTGGACGGAGGCGGGAGGCTACACCTTC. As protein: CASSWTEAGGYTF.

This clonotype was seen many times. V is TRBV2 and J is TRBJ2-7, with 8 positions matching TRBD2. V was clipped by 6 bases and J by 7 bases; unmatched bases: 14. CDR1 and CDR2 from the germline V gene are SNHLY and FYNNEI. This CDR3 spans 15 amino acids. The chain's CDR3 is CASSRGTSGSREQYF. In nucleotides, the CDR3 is TGTGCCAGCAGCCGCGGAACAAGCGGGAGCCGTGAGCAGTACTTC.

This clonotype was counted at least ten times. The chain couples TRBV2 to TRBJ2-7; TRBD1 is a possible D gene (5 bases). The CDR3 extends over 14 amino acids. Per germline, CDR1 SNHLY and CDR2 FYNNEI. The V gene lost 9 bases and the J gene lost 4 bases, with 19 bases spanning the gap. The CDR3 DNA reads TGTGCCAGTACTCCGGACATTGGGGTTTACGAGCAGTACTTC. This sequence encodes CASTPDIGVYEQYF. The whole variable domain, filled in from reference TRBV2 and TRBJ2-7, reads EPEVTQTPSHQVTQMGQEVILRCVPISNHLYFYWYRQILGQKVEFLVSFYNNEISEKSEIFDDQFSVERPDGSNFTLKIRSTKLEDSAMYFCASTPDIGVYEQYFGPGTRLTVT.

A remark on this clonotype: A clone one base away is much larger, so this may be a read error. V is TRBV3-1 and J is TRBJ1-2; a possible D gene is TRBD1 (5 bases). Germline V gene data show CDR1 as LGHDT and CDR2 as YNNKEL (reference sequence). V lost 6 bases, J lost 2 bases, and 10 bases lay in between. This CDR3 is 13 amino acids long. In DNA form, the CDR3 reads TGTGCCAGCAGACCCCCAGGGAACTATGGCTACACCTTC. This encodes CASRPPGNYGYTF. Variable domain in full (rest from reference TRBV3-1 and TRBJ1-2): DTAVSQTPKYLVTQMGNDKSIKCEQNLGHDTMYWYKQDSKKFLKIMFSYNNKELIINETVPNRFSPKSPDKAHLNLHINSLELGDSAVYFCASRPPGNYGYTFGSGTRLTVV.

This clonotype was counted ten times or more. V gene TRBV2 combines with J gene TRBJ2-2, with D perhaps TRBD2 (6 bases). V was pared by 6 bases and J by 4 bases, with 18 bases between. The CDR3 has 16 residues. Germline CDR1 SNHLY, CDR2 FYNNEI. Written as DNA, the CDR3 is TGTGCCAGCAGACCGCCGGGACTCTCTCTCACCGGGGAGCTGTTTTTT. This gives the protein CASRPPGLSLTGELFF.

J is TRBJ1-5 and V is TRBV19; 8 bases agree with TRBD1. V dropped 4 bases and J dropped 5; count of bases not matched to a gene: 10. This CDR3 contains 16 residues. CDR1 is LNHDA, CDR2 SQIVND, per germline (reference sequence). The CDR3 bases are TGTGCCAGTAGTACCGGGACAGGCCGGGAATATCAGCCCCAGCATTTT. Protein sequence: CASSTGTGREYQPQHF. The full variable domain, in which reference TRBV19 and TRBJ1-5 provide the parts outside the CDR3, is DGGITQSPKYLFRKEGQNVTLSCEQNLNHDAMYWYRQDPGQGLRLIYYSQIVNDFQKGDIAEGYSVSREKKESFPLTVTSAQKNPTAFYLCASSTGTGREYQPQHFGDGTRLSIL.